The 15 T cell receptor beta chains given below trace back to one sample, sequenced in a study of shared clonotypes between healthy human individuals. Clones were sequenced by immunoSEQ multiplex PCR, and TCRdb holds only the in-frame ones, with some missing. The sample shows roughly 570,000 clones, about 98% of them seen only once. CD45RO-negative cells were positively selected for CCR7, leaving out terminally differentiated effector memory CD45RA+ cells. The sample consisted of naive CD8+ T cells sorted from blood. The source of these receptors is a man between 25 and 39 years old in good health.

The chain carries TRBV9 and TRBJ2-3; the match to TRBD2 covers 10 bases. Trimming removed 4 bases from V and 3 bases from J; junction bases left unmatched: 5. Germline V gene data show CDR1 as SGDLS and CDR2 as YYNGEE. This CDR3 region has 15 residues. The CDR3 reads CASSFSGRPTDTQYF. The CDR3, as DNA: TGTGCCAGCAGCTTTAGCGGGAGGCCTACAGATACGCAGTATTTT.

This chain joins TRBV7-9 and TRBJ1-2; 8 bases fit TRBD1. The CDR3 is 16 amino acids. Trimming removed 0 bases from V and 3 bases from J; junction bases left unmatched: 6. Germline CDR1 SEHNR, CDR2 FQNEAQ (reference sequence). The CDR3 is CASSLATGDGDYGYTF. The CDR3 DNA follows: TGTGCCAGCAGCTTAGCGACAGGGGACGGGGACTATGGCTACACCTTC.

The gene calls are TRBV7-9 and TRBJ2-1; 14 nucleotides agree with TRBD2. V gave up 4 bases and J gave up 15 bases; unmatched junction bases: 14. This CDR3 region has 16 residues. Germline V gives CDR1 SEHNR, CDR2 FQNEAQ (reference sequence). The CDR3 here is CASSSSRLAGGPGAFF. CDR3 DNA: TGTGCCAGCAGCTCATCGCGACTAGCGGGAGGGCCAGGAGCGTTCTTC.

The rearrangement joins TRBV4-1 to TRBJ2-4; D not certain. Germline V lookup: CDR1 MGHRA, CDR2 YSYEKL. The CDR3 extends over 12 amino acids. V lost 0 bases, J lost 8 bases, and 5 bases lay in between. The DNA of the CDR3 is TGCGCCAGCAGCCAAGATGGAGACATTCAGTACTTC. Translating it yields CASSQDGDIQYF.

This clone is a singleton in its sample. The chain couples TRBV27 to TRBJ2-7; no reliable D call. The V end lost 5 bases, the J end lost 4 bases, and 12 bases lay between the germline ends. This CDR3 comprises 13 residues. Germline CDR1 is MNHEY and CDR2 is SMNVEV (reference sequence). The CDR3 DNA follows: TGTGCCAGCAGTCCACGGCAGATATACGAGCAGTACTTC. Translating it yields CASSPRQIYEQYF.

V is TRBV13 and J is TRBJ2-2; D not certain. The V end lost 1 base, the J end lost 5 bases, and 5 bases lay between the germline ends. The CDR3 contains 13 residues. Germline-derived CDR1 and CDR2 are PRHDT and FYEKMQ (reference sequence). The CDR3 protein is CASSLVLTGELFF. The CDR3 DNA follows: TGTGCCAGCAGCTTAGTTCTGACCGGGGAGCTGTTTTTT.

The chain is built from TRBV28 and TRBJ1-1; D ambiguous. Germline V gene sequence: CDR1 MDHEN, CDR2 SYDVKM. CDR3 length: 15 residues. With 2 bases removed from V and 0 bases from J, the gap between germline ends came to 10 bases. DNA for the CDR3: TGTGCCAGCAGTTTACGCCAGACAATGAACACTGAAGCTTTCTTT. Encoded protein: CASSLRQTMNTEAFF.

This chain uses TRBV5-4 with TRBJ2-1; D may be TRBD1 or TRBD2 (5 bases each). This CDR3 comprises 11 residues. Trimming removed 0 bases from V and 16 bases from J, with 11 bases in between. Germline assignment: CDR1 SGHNT and CDR2 YYREEE (reference sequence). The CDR3 DNA sequence: TGTGCCAGCAGCTTGGGAGGGGTCCCTTTCTTC. Protein: CASSLGGVPFF.

The gene calls are TRBV27 and TRBJ2-7; perhaps TRBD1 as D (5 bases). Per the germline V gene, CDR1 is MNHEY and CDR2 is SMNVEV (reference sequence). This CDR3 comprises 15 residues. The germline V and J ends were trimmed by 1 base and 0 bases, with 10 bases remaining between them. Here the CDR3 reads CASSLFQGYSYEQYF. The CDR3, as DNA: TGTGCCAGCAGTTTATTTCAGGGTTACTCCTACGAGCAGTACTTC.

This chain joins TRBV27 and TRBJ2-1; D perhaps matches TRBD2 (6 bases). The CDR3 totals 13 residues. Trimming took off 5 bases at V and 9 bases at J, with 14 bases between the two ends. The germline V gene encodes CDR1 MNHEY and CDR2 SMNVEV (reference sequence). The CDR3 coding sequence is TGTGCCAGCAGTCACCGCGGGGTTCTTGAGCAGTTCTTC. This encodes CASSHRGVLEQFF.

Worth noting for this clone: Other DNA sequences in the same sample also yield this CDR3. The chain combines TRBV7-6 with TRBJ2-1; D ambiguous. Germline V gene data show CDR1 as SGHVS and CDR2 as FNYEAQ. Trimming removed 1 base from V and 3 bases from J, with 7 bases in between. This CDR3 is 14 amino acids long. CDR3 sequence reads: CASSLERDYNEQFF. In DNA form, the CDR3 reads TGTGCCAGCAGCTTAGAAAGGGACTACAATGAGCAGTTCTTC.

This clone was observed a few times. The rearrangement links TRBV11-1 to TRBJ2-7, with TRBD2 matching over 9 bases. V dropped 5 bases and J dropped 4; count of bases not matched to a gene: 9. The germline V gene has CDR1 SGHAT and CDR2 FQDESV (reference sequence). The CDR3 contains 15 residues. CDR3 in amino acids: CASSQRREGHYEQYF. Written as DNA, the CDR3 is TGTGCCAGCAGCCAAAGGCGGGAGGGCCATTACGAGCAGTACTTC.

This rearrangement joins TRBV11-2 to TRBJ2-7; 9 bases are shared with TRBD1. J lost 5 bases, V lost 4 bases, and 12 bases had no gene match. Germline loops: CDR1 SGHAT, CDR2 FQNNGV. This CDR3 is built from 16 residues. CDR3 bases: TGTGCCAGCAGCTGGGGACAGGGCTTCATCCAACACGAGCAGTACTTC. It specifies CASSWGQGFIQHEQYF.

The chain recombines TRBV11-2 with TRBJ1-4; a weak D match, TRBD1 (6 bases). CDR1 is SGHAT and CDR2 is FQNNGV in the germline V gene. The CDR3 has 14 residues. The germline V and J ends were trimmed by 4 bases and 6 bases, with 12 bases remaining between them. CDR3 nucleotide sequence: TGTGCCAGCAGCTCCCCAGGGGAGGATGAAAAACTGTTTTTT. Its protein is CASSSPGEDEKLFF. The full variable domain, with the rest looked up from reference TRBV11-2 and TRBJ1-4, is EAGVAQSPRYKIIEKRQSVAFWCNPISGHATLYWYQQILGQGPKLLIQFQNNGVVDDSQLPKDRFSAERLKGVDSTLKIQPAKLEDSAVYLCASSSPGEDEKLFFGSGTQLSVL.

The chain combines TRBV7-9 with TRBJ2-3; D uncertain. Trimming left V 3 bases short and J 6 bases short, with 16 bases between. This CDR3 spans 15 amino acids. CDR1 is SEHNR and CDR2 is FQNEAQ in the germline V gene (reference sequence). In DNA, the CDR3 is TGTGCCAGCAGCTTGGTCTCCAGACCCGTTGATACGCAGTATTTT. Translated: CASSLVSRPVDTQYF. The complete variable domain, with remaining parts taken from reference TRBV7-9 and TRBJ2-3, reads DTGVSQNPRHKITKRGQNVTFRCDPISEHNRLYWYRQTLGQGPEFLTYFQNEAQLEKSRLLSDRFSAERPKGSFSTLEIQRTEQGDSAMYLCASSLVSRPVDTQYFGPGTRLTVL.